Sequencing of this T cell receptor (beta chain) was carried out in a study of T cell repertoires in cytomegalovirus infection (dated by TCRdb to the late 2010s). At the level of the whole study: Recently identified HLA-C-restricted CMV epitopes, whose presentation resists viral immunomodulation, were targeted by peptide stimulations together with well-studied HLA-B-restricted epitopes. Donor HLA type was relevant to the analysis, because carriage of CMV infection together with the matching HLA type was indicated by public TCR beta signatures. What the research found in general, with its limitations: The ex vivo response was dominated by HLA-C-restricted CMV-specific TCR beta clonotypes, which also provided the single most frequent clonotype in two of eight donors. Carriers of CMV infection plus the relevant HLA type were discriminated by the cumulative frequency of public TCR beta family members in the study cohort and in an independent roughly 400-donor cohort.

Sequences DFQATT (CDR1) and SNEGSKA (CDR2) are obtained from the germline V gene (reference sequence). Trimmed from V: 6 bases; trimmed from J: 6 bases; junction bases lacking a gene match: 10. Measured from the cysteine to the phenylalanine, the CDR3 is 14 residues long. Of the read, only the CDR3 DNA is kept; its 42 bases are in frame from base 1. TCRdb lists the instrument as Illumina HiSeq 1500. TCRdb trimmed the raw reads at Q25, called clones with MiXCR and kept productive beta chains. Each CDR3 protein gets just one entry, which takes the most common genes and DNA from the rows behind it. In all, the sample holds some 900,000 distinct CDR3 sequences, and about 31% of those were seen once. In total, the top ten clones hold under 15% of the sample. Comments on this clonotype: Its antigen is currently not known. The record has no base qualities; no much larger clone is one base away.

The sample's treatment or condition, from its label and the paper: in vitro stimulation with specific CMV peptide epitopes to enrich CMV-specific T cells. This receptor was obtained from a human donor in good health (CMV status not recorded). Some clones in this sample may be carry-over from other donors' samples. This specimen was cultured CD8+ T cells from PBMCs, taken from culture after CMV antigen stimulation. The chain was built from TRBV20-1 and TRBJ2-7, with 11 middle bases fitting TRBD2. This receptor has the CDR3 CSADVAGGPGEQYF. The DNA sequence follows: TGCAGTGCGGACGTAGCGGGGGGGCCCGGCGAGCAGTACTTC.